The entry below gives a single T cell receptor (beta chain) sequence along with its context. Its antigen is unknown. Generated by immunoSEQ multiplex PCR, the TCRdb table keeps only in-frame clones and is missing some. Among tens of thousands of clones listed, about 92% were seen once. The sample belongs to a study of T cell responses to AZD1222 COVID-19 vaccine. Germline assignment: CDR1 SGHDT and CDR2 YYEEEE. CDR3 size: 15 residues. Trimming left V 4 bases short and J 3 bases short, with 16 bases between. Study results and limitations: Spike-spanning, vaccine-associated CD4 TCRs were dominant at 160-218 and 743-854. There were mostly white British donors and more females than males, and clonal diversity was possibly underestimated.

This clonotype originated in an adult who received the AZD1222 COVID-19 vaccine. This specimen consisted of peripheral blood, obtained 28 days after the second AZD1222 dose. The chain couples TRBV5-6 to TRBJ1-2; D may be TRBD1 (5 bases). CDR3 amino acids: CASSPLAGRDYGYTF. Written as DNA, the CDR3 is TGTGCCAGCAGCCCCTTAGCAGGGCGCGACTATGGCTACACCTTC. The full variable domain, with the rest looked up from reference TRBV5-6 and TRBJ1-2, is DAGVTQSPTHLIKTRGQQVTLRCSPKSGHDTVSWYQQALGQGPQFIFQYYEEEERQRGNFPDRFSGHQFPNYSSELNVNALLLGDSALYLCASSPLAGRDYGYTFGSGTRLTVV.